The T cell receptor (beta chain) described here comes from a study of T cell responses to AZD1222 COVID-19 vaccine. Study in general: Second-dose timings of about 4 or about 12 weeks were pooled.

As regards this clone: Antigen: not known.

Overall study results and limits: Unmutated variant regions are reportedly targeted by nearly half of spike-specific TCRs. Donor demographics were predominantly white British with a female majority; clonal diversity may be underestimated.

The repertoire was sequenced with immunoSEQ multiplex PCR; TCRdb's copy has only in-frame clones and lacks some. The sample records some 120,000 clones, approximately 89% being singletons. The germline gives CDR1 SGHTA, CDR2 FQGNSA. Unmatched junction bases numbered 4, after V lost 3 bases and J lost 6 bases. CDR3 length: 13 residues. The genes are TRBV7-2 and TRBJ2-7; 8 bases match TRBD1. This specimen was peripheral blood, taken on day 0 of AZD1222 vaccination. The clonotype comes from an adult in good health. CDR3 bases: TGTGCCAGCAGCTTGCTTACAGGGGGCGAGCAGTACTTC. Protein product: CASSLLTGGEQYF.